This entry lists 9 T cell receptor beta chains sequenced from one sample in a study of cytomegalovirus exposure and HLA in healthy donors. The repertoire was sequenced with immunoSEQ multiplex PCR; TCRdb's copy has only in-frame clones and lacks some. The repertoire holds roughly 120,000 clones, with about 83% as singletons. The source material was PBMCs. The receptors derive from a woman aged 25 to 45 in good health and CMV-seronegative.

The rearrangement links TRBV9 to TRBJ2-1, with D maybe TRBD2 (6 bases). This CDR3 region has 15 residues. V gave up 4 bases and J gave up 1 base, with 12 bases separating them. Germline V gives CDR1 SGDLS, CDR2 YYNGEE. As DNA, the CDR3 is TGTGCCAGCAGCCCGAGCCTAGCGTCCTACAATGAGCAGTTCTTC. Its protein is CASSPSLASYNEQFF.

The genes are TRBV9 and TRBJ2-3, with TRBD2 matching 7 bases. CDR1 SGDLS and CDR2 YYNGEE come from the germline V gene. The V segment lost 3 bases and the J segment 6 bases; nucleotides outside the gene matches: 4. CDR3 length: 13 residues. The CDR3 here is CASSGGGPDTQYF. The CDR3 region has the DNA TGTGCCAGCAGCGGCGGGGGACCCGATACGCAGTATTTT.

The chain is built from TRBV5-4 and TRBJ2-7, with 7 bases that match TRBD1. The CDR3 extends over 13 amino acids. The germline V gene encodes CDR1 SGHNT and CDR2 YYREEE (reference sequence). V was clipped by 4 bases and J by 2 bases; unmatched bases: 3. CDR3 in amino acids: CASSIGTAYEQYF. The CDR3 DNA is TGTGCCAGCAGCATCGGGACAGCCTACGAGCAGTACTTC.

This clone was recorded a few times. The chain is built from TRBV6-5 and TRBJ1-2; 7 bases are a match to TRBD1. This CDR3 comprises 15 residues. In germline, CDR1 is MNHEY, CDR2 SVGAGI. The V gene end was trimmed by 4 bases and the J gene end by 5 bases; junction bases not matched to a gene: 10. The CDR3 reads CASSFNRGTDYGYTF. The CDR3 coding sequence is TGTGCCAGCAGTTTCAACAGGGGAACCGATTATGGCTACACCTTC.

This CDR3 is CASSQGFVLQETQYF. The CDR3 DNA reads TGTGCCAGCAGCCAAGGATTTGTCCTACAAGAGACCCAGTACTTC. V and J are TRBV14 and TRBJ2-5; D not certain. The CDR3 totals 15 residues. V was shortened by 1 base and J by 2 bases, with 11 bases between the two germline ends. Germline-derived CDR1 and CDR2 are SGHDN and FVKESK.

V usage is TRBV13 and J usage is TRBJ1-4; D gene uncertain. The CDR3 totals 13 residues. CDR1 and CDR2 (germline): PRHDT, FYEKMQ (reference sequence). V lost 5 bases and J 6 bases, leaving 10 bases between the germline ends. The CDR3 sequence: CASSTGSYEKLFF. CDR3 DNA sequence: TGTGCCAGCAGCACCGGGAGTTATGAAAAACTGTTTTTT.

J is TRBJ2-5 and V is TRBV6-5; 8 positions agree with TRBD2. V was clipped by 5 bases and J by 5 bases; unmatched bases: 10. The germline V gene has CDR1 MNHEY and CDR2 SVGAGI. The CDR3 contains 15 residues. The CDR3, as DNA: TGTGCCAGCAGTCAAGGTCGGGGGGGCCGGGAGACCCAGTACTTC. Translation gives CASSQGRGGRETQYF.

V usage is TRBV30 and J usage is TRBJ1-2; 7 bases match TRBD1. Germline V gene lookup returns CDR1 GTSNPN and CDR2 SVGIG (reference sequence). V lost 2 bases and J lost 4; bases outside the gene matches: 10. The CDR3 contains 15 residues. CDR3 in DNA: TGTGCCTGGAGTTCCACCGGCAGGGGGAGCTATGGCTACACCTTC. Translation: CAWSSTGRGSYGYTF.

This clone was counted a single time. CDR3 protein: CASSEEVASGGLTGELFF. CDR3 nucleotides: TGTGCCAGCAGTGAAGAGGTCGCTAGCGGGGGCCTCACCGGGGAGCTGTTTTTT. The chain links TRBV2 to TRBJ2-2, with 10 bases lining up with TRBD2. The CDR3 consists of 18 residues. CDR1 and CDR2 from the germline V gene are SNHLY and FYNNEI. V dropped 1 base and J dropped 4; count of bases not matched to a gene: 9.